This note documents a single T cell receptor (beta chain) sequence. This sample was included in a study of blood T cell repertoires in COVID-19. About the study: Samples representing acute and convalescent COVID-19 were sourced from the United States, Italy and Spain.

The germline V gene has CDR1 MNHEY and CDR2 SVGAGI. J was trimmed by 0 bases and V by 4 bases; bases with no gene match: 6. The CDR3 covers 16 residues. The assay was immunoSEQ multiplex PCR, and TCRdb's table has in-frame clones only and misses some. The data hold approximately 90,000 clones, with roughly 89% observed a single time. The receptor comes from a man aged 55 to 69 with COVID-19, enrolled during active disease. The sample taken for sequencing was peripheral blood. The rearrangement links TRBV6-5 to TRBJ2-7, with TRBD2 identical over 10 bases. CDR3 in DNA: TGTGCCAGCAGTTCTCTCAGCGGGAGGGCCTCCTACGAGCAGTACTTC. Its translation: CASSSLSGRASYEQYF.